The 10 T cell receptor beta chains listed next were all sequenced from one sample in a study of blood T cell repertoires in COVID-19. Clones were sequenced by immunoSEQ multiplex PCR, and TCRdb holds only the in-frame ones, with some missing. This sample has approximately 150,000 clones, with roughly 82% found just once. Sequenced: peripheral blood. Receptor source: a human donor in a cohort sampled during active COVID-19.

The chain uses TRBV4-1 and TRBJ2-2; the D gene is possibly TRBD1 (5 bases). This CDR3 spans 16 amino acids. CDR1 and CDR2 from the germline V gene are MGHRA and YSYEKL. V was clipped by 0 bases and J by 3 bases, with 11 bases between them. DNA of the CDR3: TGCGCCAGCAGCCAAGAAGACAGAGGCTACACCGGGGAGCTGTTTTTT. This codes for CASSQEDRGYTGELFF.

This clone came up once. This rearrangement joins TRBV2 to TRBJ2-6; D is possibly TRBD2 (5 bases). The germline gives CDR1 SNHLY, CDR2 FYNNEI. V was trimmed by 7 bases and J by 1 base, leaving 11 bases between them. This CDR3 contains 15 residues. The CDR3 sequence is CASTVAGSGANVLTF. The CDR3 nucleotides are TGTGCCAGCACTGTGGCGGGTTCTGGGGCCAACGTCCTGACTTTC.

The rearrangement joins TRBV3-1 (or the pseudogene TRBV3-2) to TRBJ2-1; possible D gene TRBD1, 7 bases. Germline V gives CDR1 LGHDT, CDR2 YNNKEL (reference sequence). The CDR3 consists of 18 residues. V was clipped by 4 bases and J by 10 bases, with 29 bases between them. The CDR3, as DNA: TGTGCCAGCAGCCGGTGGTCGGCAAGACAGGGAGGTCATCGCGAGCAGTTCTTC. Protein product: CASSRWSARQGGHREQFF.

The genes are TRBV27 and TRBJ1-1, with D perhaps TRBD1 (6 bases). CDR1 and CDR2 from the germline V gene are MNHEY and SMNVEV (reference sequence). CDR3 length: 14 amino acids. V lost 5 bases to trimming and J lost 4 bases, with 14 bases between them. CDR3 coding DNA: TGTGCCAGCAGTCTACAGGGTTCGGGCACTGAAGCTTTCTTT. This encodes CASSLQGSGTEAFF.

The gene calls are TRBV28 and TRBJ2-2; the match to TRBD1 covers 9 bases. The J segment lost 4 bases and the V segment lost 4 bases, leaving 10 bases of the junction unmatched. CDR3 length: 17 residues. Germline V gene sequence: CDR1 MDHEN, CDR2 SYDVKM. CDR3: CASSWTGEASGTGELFF. CDR3 DNA sequence: TGTGCCAGCAGTTGGACAGGGGAGGCGTCGGGCACCGGGGAGCTGTTTTTT.

CDR3 bases: TGTGCCAGCAGCCCGGGGGGGAGGAACACTGAAGCTTTCTTT. It encodes CASSPGGRNTEAFF. This chain uses TRBV7-3 with TRBJ1-1, with TRBD1 as a possible D gene (5 bases). Per the germline V gene, CDR1 is SGHTA and CDR2 is FQGTGA. This CDR3 has 14 residues. V gave up 5 bases and J gave up 1 base, with 11 bases separating them.

Written as DNA, the CDR3 is TGCGCCAGCAGCACGCGGACAGTTAGCAATCAGCCCCAGCATTTT. Amino acid sequence: CASSTRTVSNQPQHF. The chain has TRBV5-1 and TRBJ1-5; a possible D gene is TRBD1 (6 bases). The CDR3 runs to 15 residues. V lost 4 bases and J lost 0, with 11 bases in between. The V gene's germline CDR1 is SGHRS and CDR2 YFSETQ.

This clone was observed a single time. In nucleotides, the CDR3 is TGTGCCAGCAGCCAAGACGGCGCGGGGGTCCAAGAGACCCAGTACTTC. Translation gives CASSQDGAGVQETQYF. This chain links TRBV4-2 with TRBJ2-5; 7 nucleotides agree with TRBD2. V gave up 0 bases and J gave up 1 base; unmatched junction bases: 5. The CDR3 sequence is 16 residues long. Germline lookup yields CDR1 LGHNA and CDR2 YNFKEQ.

On this clone itself: One junction end disagrees with the germline gene, perhaps due to a read error. The CDR3 reads CASSLEGQSETQYF. The CDR3 nucleotides are TGCGCCAGCAGTTTGGAGGGACAGTCAGAGACCCAGTACTTC. The chain employs TRBV5-1 and TRBJ2-5, with D perhaps matching TRBD1 (7 bases). CDR3 length: 14 amino acids. In germline, CDR1 is SGHRS, CDR2 YFSETQ.

On this clone itself: It may be a read error: a sequence one base away is much more abundant. The rearrangement joins TRBV7-9 to TRBJ1-1, with 10 bases that match TRBD1. The CDR3 is 14 amino acids. CDR1 is SEHNR, CDR2 FQNEAQ, per germline (reference sequence). V lost 5 bases to trimming and J lost 3 bases; unmatched junction nucleotides: 3. The CDR3, as DNA: TGTGCCAGCAGCCAGGACAGGGGGGACACTGAAGCTTTCTTT. This sequence encodes CASSQDRGDTEAFF.